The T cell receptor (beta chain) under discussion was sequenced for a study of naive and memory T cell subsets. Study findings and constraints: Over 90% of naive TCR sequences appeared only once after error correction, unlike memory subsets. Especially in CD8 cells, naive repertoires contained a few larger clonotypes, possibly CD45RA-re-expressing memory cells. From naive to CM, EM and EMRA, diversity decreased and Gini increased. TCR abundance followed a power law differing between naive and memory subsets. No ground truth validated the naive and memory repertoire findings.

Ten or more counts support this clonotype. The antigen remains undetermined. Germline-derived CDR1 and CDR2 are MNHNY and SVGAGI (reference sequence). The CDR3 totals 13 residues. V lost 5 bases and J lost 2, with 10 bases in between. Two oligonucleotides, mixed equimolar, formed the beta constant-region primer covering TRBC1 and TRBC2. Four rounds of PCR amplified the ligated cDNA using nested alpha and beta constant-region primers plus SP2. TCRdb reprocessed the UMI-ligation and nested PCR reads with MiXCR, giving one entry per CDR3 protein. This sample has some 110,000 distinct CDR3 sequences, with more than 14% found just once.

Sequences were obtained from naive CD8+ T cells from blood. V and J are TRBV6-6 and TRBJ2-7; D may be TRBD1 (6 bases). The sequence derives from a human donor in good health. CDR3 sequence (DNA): TGTGCCAGCAGTACAGGGACAACCTACGAGCAGTACTTC. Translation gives CASSTGTTYEQYF.